These 17 T cell receptor beta chains were all obtained from the same sample, sequenced in a study of blood T cell repertoires in COVID-19. Assay used: immunoSEQ multiplex PCR; TCRdb lists only in-frame clones, some missing. Of hundreds of thousands of clones in the sample, over 75% were seen once. Sequenced input: peripheral blood. The source is a woman aged 45-65 years who had recovered from COVID-19.

The chain's CDR3 is CASSSRQGLYSPLHF. CDR3 DNA: TGTGCCAGCAGTTCTCGACAGGGTCTGTATTCACCCCTCCACTTT. The gene calls are TRBV28 and TRBJ1-6, with 7 bases that match TRBD1. Germline lookup yields CDR1 MDHEN and CDR2 SYDVKM. The ends lost 4 bases at V and 8 bases at J; junction bases unmatched: 8. CDR3 size: 15 residues.

The chain uses TRBV19 and TRBJ2-1, with 14 bases lining up with TRBD2. V was clipped by 8 bases and J by 6 bases; unmatched bases: 6. CDR3 length: 15 residues. CDR1 and CDR2 (germline): LNHDA, SQIVND (reference sequence). CDR3 sequence: CASQLGLAGGNEQFF. The CDR3 DNA sequence: TGTGCCAGTCAACTTGGACTAGCGGGAGGCAATGAGCAGTTCTTC.

J is TRBJ2-3 and V is TRBV28; 13 nucleotides match TRBD2. This CDR3 comprises 16 residues. Germline loops: CDR1 MDHEN, CDR2 SYDVKM. J was trimmed by 4 bases and V by 3 bases; bases with no gene match: 4. This CDR3 reads CASSFVGLAGADTQYF. For the CDR3, the DNA is TGTGCCAGCAGTTTTGTTGGACTAGCGGGAGCAGATACGCAGTATTTT. Full variable domain (rest looked up from reference TRBV28 and TRBJ2-3): DVKVTQSSRYLVKRTGEKVFLECVQDMDHENMFWYRQDPGLGLRLIYFSYDVKMKEKGDIPEGYSVSREKKERFSLILESASTNQTSMYLCASSFVGLAGADTQYFGPGTRLTVL.

The chain employs TRBV6-2 or TRBV6-3 and TRBJ1-1; D is unresolved. V was trimmed by 6 bases and J by 3 bases, leaving 11 bases between them. The CDR3 is 13 amino acids. Germline CDR1 is MNHEY and CDR2 is SVGEGT. CDR3 in amino acids: CASSQMAHTEAFF. As DNA, the CDR3 is TGTGCCAGCAGCCAGATGGCCCACACTGAAGCTTTCTTT.

The gene calls are TRBV9 and TRBJ1-1; D might be TRBD1 (6 bases). This CDR3 has 14 amino acids. V gave up 0 bases and J gave up 4 bases, with 10 bases separating them. From germline, CDR1 is SGDLS and CDR2 YYNGEE. The CDR3 is CASSVGPGVTEAFF. The CDR3 DNA reads TGTGCCAGCAGCGTAGGTCCAGGGGTCACTGAAGCTTTCTTT.

In regard to this clone: Within the sample, other DNA sequences also encode this same CDR3. The chain is built from TRBV5-1 and TRBJ2-7; tentatively, D is TRBD1 (6 bases). Deletions cut 2 bases from V and 3 bases from J, with 9 bases between. The length of the CDR3 is 13 residues. Germline values: CDR1 SGHRS, CDR2 YFSETQ. CDR3 amino acids: CASSLQQGYEQYF. The CDR3 DNA sequence: TGCGCCAGCAGCTTACAACAGGGCTACGAGCAGTACTTC.

The V and J genes are TRBV7-9 and TRBJ2-5; 7 bases agree with TRBD2. The germline CDR1 and CDR2 sequences are SEHNR and FQNEAQ (reference sequence). This CDR3 is built from 14 residues. V lost 3 bases, J lost 5 bases, and 6 bases stayed unmatched. The CDR3 here is CASSLIGGVETQYF. CDR3 nucleotides: TGTGCCAGCAGCTTGATTGGGGGGGTGGAGACCCAGTACTTC. Supplemented by reference TRBV7-9 and TRBJ2-5, the full variable domain reads DTGVSQNPRHKITKRGQNVTFRCDPISEHNRLYWYRQTLGQGPEFLTYFQNEAQLEKSRLLSDRFSAERPKGSFSTLEIQRTEQGDSAMYLCASSLIGGVETQYFGPGTRLLVL.

The chain is built from TRBV4-3 and TRBJ2-7, with D maybe TRBD2 (6 bases). V lost 4 bases and J lost 5, with 18 bases in between. The CDR3 totals 15 residues. CDR1 is LGHNA, CDR2 YSLEER, per germline. The CDR3 loop reads CASSPTGSREDEQYF. The CDR3 coding sequence is TGCGCCAGCAGCCCCACAGGTTCCAGGGAGGACGAGCAGTACTTC.

Here the CDR3 reads CASSQPPAHRGPDMNSPLHF. As DNA, the CDR3 is TGTGCCAGCAGCCAACCGCCTGCACACAGGGGTCCTGACATGAATTCACCCCTCCACTTT. The V gene is TRBV28, the J gene TRBJ1-6; 7 bases match TRBD1. The V segment lost 6 bases and the J segment 7 bases; nucleotides outside the gene matches: 24. Germline CDR1 is MDHEN and CDR2 is SYDVKM. The CDR3 is made up of 20 amino acids. The whole variable domain, filled in from reference TRBV28 and TRBJ1-6, reads DVKVTQSSRYLVKRTGEKVFLECVQDMDHENMFWYRQDPGLGLRLIYFSYDVKMKEKGDIPEGYSVSREKKERFSLILESASTNQTSMYLCASSQPPAHRGPDMNSPLHFGNGTRLTVT.

The genes are TRBV7-8 and TRBJ2-3; 14 bases align to TRBD2. The length of the CDR3 is 20 residues. CDR1 and CDR2 (germline): SGHVS, FQNEAQ. V lost 5 bases, J lost 3 bases, and 16 bases stayed unmatched. This CDR3 is CASSSPGLAGVKLVTDTQYF. Written as DNA, the CDR3 is TGTGCCAGCAGCAGCCCGGGACTAGCGGGAGTAAAGTTGGTGACAGATACGCAGTATTTT.

In nucleotides, the CDR3 is TGTGCCTGGAGACACCCCGGGACTAGCGATGAGCAGTTCTTC. Residues: CAWRHPGTSDEQFF. The rearrangement joins TRBV30 to TRBJ2-1, with 10 bases fitting TRBD2. Germline lookup yields CDR1 GTSNPN and CDR2 SVGIG (reference sequence). This CDR3 contains 14 residues. With 3 bases clipped from V and 8 bases from J, the junction kept 7 bases outside the gene matches.

This clone has more than one count but fewer than ten. The chain joins TRBV27 to TRBJ2-1; 11 bases match TRBD2. The V gene end was trimmed by 5 bases and the J gene end by 4 bases; junction bases not matched to a gene: 1. CDR1 is MNHEY, CDR2 SMNVEV, per germline (reference sequence). This CDR3 is 14 amino acids long. The CDR3 here is CASSTSGSYNEQFF. The DNA for the CDR3 is TGTGCCAGCAGTACTAGCGGGAGTTACAATGAGCAGTTCTTC.

This clone was seen only once. The chain has TRBV28 and TRBJ1-4, with 7 bases aligning to TRBD1. CDR1 and CDR2 (germline): MDHEN, SYDVKM. The ends lost 6 bases at V and 7 bases at J; junction bases unmatched: 11. The CDR3 runs 15 residues. CDR3 in amino acids: CASRYTGAGGEKLFF. The CDR3 nucleotides read TGTGCCAGCAGATATACAGGGGCGGGAGGTGAAAAACTGTTTTTT.

The CDR3 sequence: CASSFAGLRTDTQYF. As DNA, the CDR3 is TGTGCCAGCAGCTTCGCGGGACTACGCACAGATACGCAGTATTTT. The chain employs TRBV7-9 and TRBJ2-3; TRBD2 matches 7 bases. With 3 bases clipped from V and 1 base from J, the junction kept 4 bases outside the gene matches. Germline CDR1 reads SEHNR; CDR2 reads FQNEAQ (reference sequence). The CDR3 is 15 residues long.

The V gene is TRBV5-6, the J gene TRBJ2-5; D not certain. The V and J ends lost 7 bases and 4 bases respectively, with 14 bases between them. CDR3 length equals 13 residues. Germline CDR1 SGHDT, CDR2 YYEEEE. CDR3 amino acids: CASSRVGTETQYF. The DNA for the CDR3 is TGTGCCAGCTCACGGGTGGGTACAGAGACCCAGTACTTC.

This clone has a handful of counts. The J gene is TRBJ2-7, the V gene TRBV11-1; 11 bases are a match to TRBD2. CDR1 is SGHAT and CDR2 is FQDESV in the germline V gene (reference sequence). The CDR3 consists of 15 residues. V trimming: 5 bases; J trimming: 3 bases; junction bases outside the gene matches: 6. The CDR3 DNA follows: TGTGCCAGCAGCGAGCCGGGACTAGCGGTCTACGAGCAGTACTTC. Its protein product is CASSEPGLAVYEQYF.

The J gene is TRBJ1-6, the V gene TRBV4-1; D ambiguous. V was clipped by 0 bases and J by 0 bases, with 6 bases between them. In germline, CDR1 is MGHRA, CDR2 YSYEKL. The length of the CDR3 is 16 residues. DNA of the CDR3: TGCGCCAGCAGCCAAGAGGCTTACTCCTATAATTCACCCCTCCACTTT. This gives the protein CASSQEAYSYNSPLHF.